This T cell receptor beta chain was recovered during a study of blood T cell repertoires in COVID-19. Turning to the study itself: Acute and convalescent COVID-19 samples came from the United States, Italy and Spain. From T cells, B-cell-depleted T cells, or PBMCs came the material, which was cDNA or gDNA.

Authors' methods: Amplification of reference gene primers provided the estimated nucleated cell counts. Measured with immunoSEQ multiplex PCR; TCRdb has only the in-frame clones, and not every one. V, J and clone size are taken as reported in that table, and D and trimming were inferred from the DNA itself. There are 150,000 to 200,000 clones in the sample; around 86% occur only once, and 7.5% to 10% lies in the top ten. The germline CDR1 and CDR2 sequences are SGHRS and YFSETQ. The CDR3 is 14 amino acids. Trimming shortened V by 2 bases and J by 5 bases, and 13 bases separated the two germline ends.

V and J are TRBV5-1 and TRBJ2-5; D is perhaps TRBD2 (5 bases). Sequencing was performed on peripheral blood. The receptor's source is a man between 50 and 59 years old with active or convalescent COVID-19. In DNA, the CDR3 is TGCGCCAGCAGCTTAGACCCCACGGGGGAGACCCAGTACTTC. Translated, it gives CASSLDPTGETQYF.